In its sample, the clone carrying this T cell receptor beta chain was seen a few times. What it binds is not known. The CDR3 totals 15 residues. Germline loops: CDR1 MNHNS, CDR2 SASEGT. V dropped 4 bases and J dropped 0 bases, with 11 bases sitting between them. These data originate in a study of blood T cells in healthy people across ages. The study's findings and limits: Higher diversity, along with more naive CD4+ cells, distinguished long-lived donors from aged donors. The recorded TCR beta diversity per million T cells decreased in a roughly linear manner with age. Expanded clonotype shifts may have been confounded, as the donors had an unknown CMV status.

Collection of around 10 milliliters of peripheral blood was performed for each donor. A second PCR of about 7 to 11 cycles used a sample-barcoded 5' primer and a J-beta primer mix. Each CDR3 protein gets one entry after TCRdb re-called the 5' RACE reads with MiXCR. The sample lists 850,000 to 1,000,000 distinct CDR3 sequences; approximately 49% were seen once. V and J are TRBV6-1 and TRBJ2-3, with D unresolved. The receptor was isolated from a man aged 25 to 40 in good health. The sample was blood. CDR3 sequence (DNA): TGTGCCAGCAGTGGGGTAGGCAGTAGCACAGATACGCAGTATTTT. Encoded protein: CASSGVGSSTDTQYF.